This TCR beta chain was sequenced for a study of shared clonotypes between healthy human individuals. Study findings and constraints: When naive CD4 clonotypes were compared across a few donors, about 4.8% were shared.

Splitting of CD4+ cells produced CD45RA+ naive and CD45RA-negative memory subsets. As to this clone: Its antigen is not known.

The repertoire was sequenced with immunoSEQ multiplex PCR; TCRdb's copy has only in-frame clones and lacks some. The data hold roughly 2.2 million clones, with roughly 90% observed a single time. From germline, CDR1 is SGHAT and CDR2 FQNNGV. This CDR3 has 17 amino acids. V lost 0 bases to trimming and J lost 4 bases, with 18 bases between them. The source of this sequence is a young man in good health. Some clones in this sample may be carry-over from other donors' samples. Sequencing was done on a sample of naive CD4+ T cells from PBMCs. Described subset: CD45RA+ positively selected. The chain carries TRBV11-2 and TRBJ1-2; D is possibly TRBD1 (5 bases). CDR3 sequence reads: CASSLDLYKGESYGYTF. CDR3 sequence (DNA): TGTGCCAGCAGCTTAGACCTCTACAAAGGGGAAAGCTATGGCTACACCTTC.